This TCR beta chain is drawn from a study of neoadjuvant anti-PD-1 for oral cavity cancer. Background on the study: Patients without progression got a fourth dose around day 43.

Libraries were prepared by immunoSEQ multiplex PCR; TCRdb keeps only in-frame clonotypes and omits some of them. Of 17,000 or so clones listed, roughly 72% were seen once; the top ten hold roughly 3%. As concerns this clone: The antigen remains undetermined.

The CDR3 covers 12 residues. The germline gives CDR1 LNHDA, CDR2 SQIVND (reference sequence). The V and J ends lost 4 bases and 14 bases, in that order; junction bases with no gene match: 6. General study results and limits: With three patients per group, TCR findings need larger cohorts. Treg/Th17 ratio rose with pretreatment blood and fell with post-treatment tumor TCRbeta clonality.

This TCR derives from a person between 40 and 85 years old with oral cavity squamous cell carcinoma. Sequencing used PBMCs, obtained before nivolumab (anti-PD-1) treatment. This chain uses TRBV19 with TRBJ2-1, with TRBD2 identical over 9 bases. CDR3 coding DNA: TGTGCCAGTAGTAGCGGGAGGGCCAAAGAGTTCTTC. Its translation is CASSSGRAKEFF.